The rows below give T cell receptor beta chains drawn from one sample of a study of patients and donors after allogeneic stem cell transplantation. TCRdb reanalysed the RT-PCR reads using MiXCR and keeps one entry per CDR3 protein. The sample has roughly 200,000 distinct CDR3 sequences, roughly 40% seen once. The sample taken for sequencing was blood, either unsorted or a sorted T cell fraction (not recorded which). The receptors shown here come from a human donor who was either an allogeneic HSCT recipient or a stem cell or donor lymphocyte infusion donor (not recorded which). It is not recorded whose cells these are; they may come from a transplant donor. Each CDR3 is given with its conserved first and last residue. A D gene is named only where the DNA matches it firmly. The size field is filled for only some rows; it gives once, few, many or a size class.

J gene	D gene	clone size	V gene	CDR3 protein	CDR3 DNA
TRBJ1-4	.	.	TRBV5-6	CASSLDGVAGRREKLFF	TGTGCCAGCAGCTTGGATGGTGTGGCAGGGCGCCGTGAAAAACTGTTTTTT
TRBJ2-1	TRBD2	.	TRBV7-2	CASSLVPSGYNEQFF	TGTGCCAGCAGCTTAGTGCCTAGCGGGTACAATGAGCAGTTCTTC
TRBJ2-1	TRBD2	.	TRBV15	CATSRGSSGTSSNEQFF	TGTGCCACCAGCAGAGGGTCTAGCGGGACTAGTTCCAATGAGCAGTTCTTC
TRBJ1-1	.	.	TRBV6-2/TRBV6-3	CASSYSGPPGVYEAFF	TGTGCCAGCAGTTACTCGGGACCGCCAGGGGTCTATGAAGCTTTCTTT
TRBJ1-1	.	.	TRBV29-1	CSVLVGVSEAFF	TGCAGCGTGCTGGTGGGTGTATCTGAAGCTTTCTTT
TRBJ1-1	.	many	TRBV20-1	CSTRGPTNTEAFF	TGCAGCACTCGGGGGCCTACGAACACTGAAGCTTTCTTT
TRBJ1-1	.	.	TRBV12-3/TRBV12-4	CASTPLREIGEAFF	TGTGCCAGCACTCCTCTCAGGGAGATAGGAGAAGCTTTCTTT
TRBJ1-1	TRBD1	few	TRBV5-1	CASSRDRPNTEAFF	TGCGCCAGCAGCCGGGACAGACCGAACACTGAAGCTTTCTTT
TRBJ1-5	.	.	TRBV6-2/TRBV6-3	CASSLGLWTPRNNQPQHF	TGTGCCAGCAGCCTCGGGTTGTGGACCCCGCGAAACAATCAGCCCCAGCATTTT
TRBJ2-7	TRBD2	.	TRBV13	CASSLVSGTYEQYF	TGTGCCAGCAGCTTAGTTAGCGGGACCTACGAGCAGTACTTC
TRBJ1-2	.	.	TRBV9	CASSVRGEGDYGYTF	TGTGCCAGCAGCGTCCGGGGGGAGGGTGATTATGGCTACACCTTC
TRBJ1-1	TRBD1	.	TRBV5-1	CASSVTGEAFF	TGCGCCAGCAGCGTGACAGGGGAAGCTTTCTTT
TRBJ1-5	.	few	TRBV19	CASISGGRSNQPQHF	TGTGCCAGTATTTCTGGGGGGAGGAGCAATCAGCCCCAGCATTTT
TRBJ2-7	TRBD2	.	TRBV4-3	CASSQLTSGRTYEQYF	TGCGCCAGCAGCCAGCTAACTAGCGGGAGGACCTACGAGCAGTACTTC
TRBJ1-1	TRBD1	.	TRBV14	CASSLRDRGTEAFF	TGTGCCAGCAGCCTTCGGGACAGGGGAACTGAAGCTTTCTTT
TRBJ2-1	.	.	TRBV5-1	CASSRIGGTPSYNEQFF	TGCGCCAGCAGCAGAATTGGAGGGACACCCTCCTACAATGAGCAGTTCTTC
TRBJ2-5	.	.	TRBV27	CASRRTAYQETQYF	TGTGCCAGCAGGAGGACAGCGTACCAAGAGACCCAGTACTTC
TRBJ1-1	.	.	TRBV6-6	CASSQTNTEAFF	TGTGCCAGCAGTCAGACGAACACTGAAGCTTTCTTT
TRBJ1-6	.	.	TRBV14	CASSRGGDSPLHF	TGTGCCAGCAGCCGGGGCGGGGATTCACCCCTCCACTTT
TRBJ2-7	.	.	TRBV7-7	CASSLGGTYEQYF	TGTGCCAGCAGCTTAGGCGGGACCTACGAGCAGTACTTC
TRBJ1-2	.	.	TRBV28	CASSLLLGGNGYTF	TGTGCCAGCAGTTTATTGCTGGGGGGTAATGGCTACACCTTC
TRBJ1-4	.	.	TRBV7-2	CATRVGPNEKLFF	TGTGCCACCCGAGTAGGGCCTAATGAAAAACTGTTTTTT
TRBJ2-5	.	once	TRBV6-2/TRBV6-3	CASSYGIWTADQETQYF	TGTGCCAGCAGTTACGGGATCTGGACAGCCGACCAAGAGACCCAGTACTTC
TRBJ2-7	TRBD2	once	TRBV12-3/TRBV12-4	CASSLSGVFHEQYF	TGTGCCAGCAGTTTAAGCGGGGTTTTCCACGAGCAGTACTTC
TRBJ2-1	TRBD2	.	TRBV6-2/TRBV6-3	CASSPGLAAYNEQFF	TGTGCCAGCAGCCCTGGACTAGCAGCCTACAATGAGCAGTTCTTC
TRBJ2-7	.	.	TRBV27	CASSLFGTEESYEQYF	TGTGCCAGCAGTTTATTTGGCACGGAGGAGAGTTACGAGCAGTACTTC
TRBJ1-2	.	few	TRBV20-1	CSARTTTNYGYTF	TGCAGTGCTAGAACTACTACTAACTATGGCTACACCTTC
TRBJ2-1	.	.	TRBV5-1	CASSLDRGAHNEQFF	TGCGCCAGCAGCTTGGATCGCGGAGCCCACAATGAGCAGTTCTTC
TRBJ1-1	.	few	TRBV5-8	CASSPTGTLNTEAFF	TGTGCCAGCAGCCCTACCGGGACATTGAACACTGAAGCTTTCTTT
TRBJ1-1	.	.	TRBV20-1	CSKQDQVNTEAFF	TGCAGCAAGCAGGATCAGGTGAACACTGAAGCTTTCTTT
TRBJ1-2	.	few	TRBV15	CATSRDLSGNNYGYTF	TGTGCCACCAGCAGAGATCTCTCCGGGAATAACTATGGCTACACCTTC